This TCR beta chain was profiled in a study of CD8+ T cells in alopecia areata. Findings and limits, study-wide: Clarity of TCR sharing across patients fell short of that in mice, possibly HLA-related.

Reverse transcribed after extraction, RNA yielded cDNA as the sequencing template. Method: immunoSEQ multiplex PCR; TCRdb's copy keeps in-frame clones and lacks some. The sample has about 120,000 clones, 56% seen once. Sample treatment: oral pan-JAK inhibitor, 5-10 mg twice daily. From PBMCs, CD4+ and CD8+ T cells were sorted. There are a few counts of this clone. Its antigen is still unknown. The V and J ends lost 4 bases and 1 base, in that order; junction bases with no gene match: 2. CDR1 is SGHVS and CDR2 is FNYEAQ in the germline V gene. The CDR3 length is 14 residues. The TCR originated in a human donor with alopecia areata. The sample consisted of CD4+ T cells sorted from blood, taken at week 24, from a patient treated with tofacitinib. The chain couples TRBV7-6 to TRBJ2-3; 7 bases line up with TRBD1. DNA of the CDR3: TGTGCCAGCAGCTACGGACAGGGCACAGATACGCAGTATTTT. Its protein is CASSYGQGTDTQYF. Variable domain in full (rest from reference TRBV7-6 and TRBJ2-3): GAGVSQSPRYKVTKRGQDVALRCDPISGHVSLYWYRQALGQGPEFLTYFNYEAQQDKSGLPNDRFSAERPEGSISTLTIQRTEQRDSAMYRCASSYGQGTDTQYFGPGTRLTVL.